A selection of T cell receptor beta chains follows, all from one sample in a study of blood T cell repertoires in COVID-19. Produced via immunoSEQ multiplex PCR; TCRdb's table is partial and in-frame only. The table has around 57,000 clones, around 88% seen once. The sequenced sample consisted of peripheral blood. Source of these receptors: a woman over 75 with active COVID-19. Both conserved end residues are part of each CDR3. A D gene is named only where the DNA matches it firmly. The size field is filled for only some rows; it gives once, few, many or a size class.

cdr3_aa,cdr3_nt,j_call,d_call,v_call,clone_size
CASSPQGAYEQYF,TGCGCCAGCAGCCCACAGGGGGCCTACGAGCAGTACTTC,TRBJ2-7,TRBD1,TRBV5-1,.
CASSLASGLGEKLFF,TGTGCCAGCAGCTTAGCATCGGGGTTAGGTGAAAAACTGTTTTTT,TRBJ1-4,.,TRBV7-2,.
CASSTRVSGGASYNEQFF,TGTGCCAGCAGCACCCGCGTGAGCGGGGGGGCCTCCTACAATGAGCAGTTCTTC,TRBJ2-1,TRBD2,TRBV7-9,.
CASSIGASVEQYF,TGTGCCAGTAGTATCGGGGCTAGCGTCGAGCAGTACTTC,TRBJ2-7,.,TRBV19,.
CASSAPGEANYGYTF,TGTGCCAGCAGTGCACCAGGGGAAGCTAACTATGGCTACACCTTC,TRBJ1-2,.,TRBV28,.
CAWTPDSLTNGYTF,TGTGCCTGGACTCCTGACTCACTGACCAATGGCTACACCTTC,TRBJ1-2,.,TRBV30,few
CASSPRTDGNTEAFF,TGTGCCAGCAGCCCGAGGACAGACGGGAACACTGAAGCTTTCTTT,TRBJ1-1,.,TRBV7-8,.
CAISGTVNQPQHF,TGTGCCATCAGTGGGACAGTTAATCAGCCCCAGCATTTT,TRBJ1-5,.,TRBV10-3,.
CASSEPLSNSPLHF,TGTGCCAGCAGTGAACCTCTGAGTAATTCACCCCTCCACTTT,TRBJ1-6,.,TRBV6-1,once
CASSPSGGTDTQYF,TGTGCCAGCAGCCCTAGCGGGGGCACAGATACGCAGTATTTT,TRBJ2-3,TRBD2,TRBV7-2,.
CASSLWATGGADTQYF,TGTGCCAGCAGCTTATGGGCGACCGGGGGGGCAGATACGCAGTATTTT,TRBJ2-3,TRBD2,TRBV7-2,.
CASSLAGGTSGYEQYF,TGTGCCAGCAGCTTGGCGGGAGGGACGTCTGGCTACGAGCAGTACTTC,TRBJ2-7,TRBD2,TRBV5-5,few
CASSSSGVHNQPQHF,TGTGCCAGCAGCTCATCAGGGGTGCACAATCAGCCCCAGCATTTT,TRBJ1-5,.,TRBV3-1/TRBV3-2,.
CASSLGQANTEAFF,TGCGCCAGCAGCTTAGGACAGGCGAACACTGAAGCTTTCTTT,TRBJ1-1,TRBD1,TRBV5-1,.
CASSLDFYEQYF,TGCGCCAGCAGCTTGGACTTCTACGAGCAGTACTTC,TRBJ2-7,.,TRBV5-1,.
CASSLGLAGSYEQYF,TGTGCCAGCAGCTTAGGCCTAGCGGGCTCCTACGAGCAGTACTTC,TRBJ2-7,TRBD2,TRBV7-2,.
CSVSTSGGGTGELFF,TGCAGCGTGTCTACTAGCGGGGGAGGGACCGGGGAGCTGTTTTTT,TRBJ2-2,TRBD2,TRBV29-1,.
CASSSTVTYNEQFF,TGTGCCAGCAGCTCCACGGTGACTTACAATGAGCAGTTCTTC,TRBJ2-1,.,TRBV5-4,.
CASSLAIGAPGNTIYF,TGTGCCAGCAGCTTGGCGATAGGAGCCCCTGGAAACACCATATATTTT,TRBJ1-3,.,TRBV5-5,.
CAIPGVFGYTF,TGTGCCATCCCGGGGGTTTTTGGCTACACCTTC,TRBJ1-2,.,TRBV6-6,.
CASSPRQAYEQYF,TGTGCCAGCAGCCCTCGACAGGCCTACGAGCAGTACTTC,TRBJ2-7,.,TRBV3-1/TRBV3-2,once
CASSFGQGGYGYTF,TGTGCCAGCAGTTTCGGACAGGGAGGCTATGGCTACACCTTC,TRBJ1-2,TRBD1,TRBV28,.
CASSSGGNSYNEQFF,TGTGCCAGCAGCTCAGGGGGTAACTCCTACAATGAGCAGTTCTTC,TRBJ2-1,TRBD1,TRBV11-3,.
CASSISGGFNEQFF,TGTGCCAGCAGTATTTCCGGGGGGTTCAATGAGCAGTTCTTC,TRBJ2-1,TRBD2,TRBV27,.
CATSRDRGGYEQYF,TGTGCCACCAGCAGGGACAGGGGTGGCTACGAGCAGTACTTC,TRBJ2-7,TRBD1,TRBV15,few
CASRAWGGRDYEQYF,TGTGCCAGCAGGGCTTGGGGCGGGAGAGACTACGAGCAGTACTTC,TRBJ2-7,TRBD2,TRBV11-2,.
CASSWTSGGAQGQETQYF,TGTGCCAGCAGTTGGACTAGCGGGGGGGCCCAGGGTCAAGAGACCCAGTACTTC,TRBJ2-5,TRBD2,TRBV2,.
CASSLQGGTQYF,TGTGCCAGCAGTTTACAGGGGGGGACCCAGTACTTC,TRBJ2-5,.,TRBV12-3/TRBV12-4,.
CASSSTSGVYEQYF,TGCGCCAGCAGCTCGACTAGCGGAGTCTACGAGCAGTACTTC,TRBJ2-7,TRBD2,TRBV5-1,.
CASSLSRQDGVDTQYF,TGTGCCAGCAGTTTATCGCGACAGGATGGAGTAGATACGCAGTATTTT,TRBJ2-3,.,TRBV27,once
CASRRDSPTGELFF,TGCGCCAGCAGGCGGGACAGTCCCACCGGGGAGCTGTTTTTT,TRBJ2-2,.,TRBV5-1,.
CASSQGLAGNQNTGELFF,TGTGCCAGCAGCCAGGGACTAGCGGGGAACCAGAACACCGGGGAGCTGTTTTTT,TRBJ2-2,TRBD2,TRBV5-6,.
CASSLALAGGPQTQYF,TGCGCCAGCAGCTTGGCGCTAGCGGGGGGGCCACAGACCCAGTACTTC,TRBJ2-5,TRBD2,TRBV5-1,.
CASSERQRPDGDTQYF,TGTGCCAGCAGCGAACGACAGAGGCCGGATGGAGATACGCAGTATTTT,TRBJ2-3,.,TRBV7-2,.
CASSQAPTAAHYGYTF,TGCGCCAGCAGCCAAGCTCCAACCGCGGCCCACTATGGCTACACCTTC,TRBJ1-2,.,TRBV4-1,.
CASSLLPGIYEQYF,TGTGCCAGCAGCTTACTCCCAGGGATTTACGAGCAGTACTTC,TRBJ2-7,.,TRBV5-8,.
CASTRQGVTDGELFF,TGTGCCAGCACTCGACAGGGGGTTACAGACGGGGAGCTGTTTTTT,TRBJ2-2,TRBD1,TRBV4-2,.
CASSPASGTGYNEQFF,TGCGCCAGCAGCCCCGCCTCCGGGACTGGGTACAATGAGCAGTTCTTC,TRBJ2-1,.,TRBV5-1,once